This TCR beta chain was retrieved from a study of blood T cell repertoires in COVID-19. TCRdb's copy holds only in-frame clones and misses some; the assay was immunoSEQ multiplex PCR. Of 300,000 to 450,000 clones in the sample, 70% to 90% were seen once. Germline CDR1 reads SGHNT; CDR2 reads YENEEA. V was clipped by 1 base and J by 1 base, with 5 bases between them. The CDR3 sequence is 13 residues long. Sample: peripheral blood. The TCR sequence derives from a woman aged 60-75 years with COVID-19, enrolled during active disease. This chain links TRBV11-3 with TRBJ2-7; D is uncertain. The CDR3 coding sequence is TGTGCCAGCAGCTTAGCAGGTTCCTACGAGCAGTACTTC. Translation gives CASSLAGSYEQYF.